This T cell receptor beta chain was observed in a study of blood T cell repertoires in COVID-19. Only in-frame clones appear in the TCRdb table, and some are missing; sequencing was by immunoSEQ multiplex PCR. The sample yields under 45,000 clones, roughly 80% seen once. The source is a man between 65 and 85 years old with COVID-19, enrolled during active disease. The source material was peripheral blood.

The CDR3 region has the DNA TGTGCCAGCAGTTACTCTCGGCAGGCGATTCAGCCCCAGCATTTT. Translating it yields CASSYSRQAIQPQHF. The gene calls are TRBV6-5 and TRBJ1-5; D call uncertain. The CDR3 is 15 residues long. V was clipped by 0 bases and J by 6 bases, with 12 bases between them. Germline CDR1 reads MNHEY; CDR2 reads SVGAGI.